This entry lists 18 T cell receptor beta chains sequenced from one sample in a study of blood T cell repertoires in COVID-19. TCRdb's copy holds only in-frame clones and misses some; the assay was immunoSEQ multiplex PCR. The sample carries about 200,000 clones, around 82% recorded once. The sequencing input was peripheral blood. These receptor sequences come from a woman in her sixties or seventies with acute or convalescent COVID-19.

CDR3 bases: TGTGCCAGCAGCAAAAGGGGAACCAAAAACATTCAGTACTTC. The encoded protein is CASSKRGTKNIQYF. The chain joins TRBV21-1 to TRBJ2-4; whether TRBD1, the table's D call, matches the DNA was not checked. TRBV21-1 is flagged as a pseudogene. This CDR3 is 14 amino acids long.

V and J are TRBV6-5 and TRBJ2-3, with D uncertain. V was cut by 4 bases and J by 2 bases, with 7 bases left in between. CDR1 MNHEY and CDR2 SVGAGI come from the germline V gene. The CDR3 has 13 residues. CDR3 protein: CASSFGPTDTQYF. CDR3 nucleotides: TGTGCCAGCAGTTTTGGCCCCACAGATACGCAGTATTTT.

This clone was recorded many times. The V and J genes are TRBV5-1 and TRBJ2-7, with 14 bases lining up with TRBD2. This CDR3 is 16 amino acids long. Looked up from germline, CDR1 is SGHRS and CDR2 is YFSETQ. Losses at the gene ends were 0 bases for V and 3 bases for J; bases not matched to a gene: 2. The chain's CDR3 is CASSLGLAGGHYEQYF. CDR3 in DNA: TGCGCCAGCAGCTTGGGACTAGCGGGGGGGCACTACGAGCAGTACTTC.

J is TRBJ1-5 and V is TRBV6-5, with D tentatively TRBD1 (6 bases). This CDR3 spans 15 amino acids. From germline, CDR1 is MNHEY and CDR2 SVGAGI. The ends were cut back, 6 bases at V and 0 bases at J, with 12 bases in the middle. CDR3 residues: CASSLGGYSNQPQHF. The CDR3 DNA sequence: TGTGCCAGCAGCCTAGGGGGTTATAGCAATCAGCCCCAGCATTTT.

J is TRBJ2-7 and V is TRBV11-1, with TRBD2 identical over 11 bases. Trimming at V came to 3 bases and at J to 3 bases, leaving 1 base not matched to a gene. The CDR3 has 14 residues. Germline V CDR1 and CDR2: SGHAT, FQDESV (reference sequence). The CDR3 nucleotides are TGTGCCAGCAGCTTCCTAGCGGGGGGCTACGAGCAGTACTTC. Its translation is CASSFLAGGYEQYF.

The chain has TRBV7-2 and TRBJ2-7, with 12 bases identical to TRBD2. CDR1 and CDR2 (germline): SGHTA, FQGNSA. The CDR3 totals 18 residues. The junction had 12 bases not matched to a gene; V was cut back by 4 bases and J by 2 bases. The CDR3 sequence: CASSSTSSGGAKPYEQYF. CDR3 bases: TGTGCCAGCAGCTCCACGTCTAGCGGGGGGGCAAAACCCTACGAGCAGTACTTC.

This clone has just one count. The CDR3 spells CASSWRIGTTTDTQYF. The CDR3 bases are TGTGCCAGCAGCTGGAGGATTGGGACTACCACAGATACGCAGTATTTT. The rearrangement links TRBV5-6 to TRBJ2-3, with TRBD2 matching 7 bases. V shed 3 bases and J 2 bases; nucleotides not matched to a gene: 9. Germline lookup yields CDR1 SGHDT and CDR2 YYEEEE. CDR3 length equals 16 residues.

This chain connects TRBV24-1 to TRBJ2-3; 7 bases map to TRBD1. The CDR3 loop spans 16 amino acids. J lost 3 bases, V lost 4 bases, and 9 bases had no gene match. Germline values: CDR1 KGHDR, CDR2 SFDVKD. The CDR3 coding sequence is TGTGCCACCAGTGAGGCGCGAGGGGGCGGGACAGATACGCAGTATTTT. The encoded protein is CATSEARGGGTDTQYF.

The V and J genes are TRBV5-1 and TRBJ1-5, with 8 nucleotides matching TRBD1. The V and J ends lost 2 bases and 5 bases, in that order; junction bases with no gene match: 12. CDR3 length equals 17 residues. CDR1 and CDR2 (germline): SGHRS, YFSETQ. The CDR3 nucleotides read TGCGCCAGCAGCTTAAACCACAGGACAGGGCCCGATCAGCCCCAGCATTTT. This codes for CASSLNHRTGPDQPQHF.

The genes are TRBV6-2 or TRBV6-3 and TRBJ2-5, with 8 positions matching TRBD2. After removal of 4 bases from V and 4 bases from J, the junction contained 11 bases not matched to a gene. The CDR3 sequence is 16 residues long. Looked up from germline, CDR1 is MNHEY and CDR2 is SVGEGT. This chain's CDR3 is CASSLTGGPMGETQYF. The CDR3 region has the DNA TGTGCCAGCAGTTTGACGGGGGGGCCGATGGGAGAGACCCAGTACTTC.

The rearrangement joins TRBV11-2 to TRBJ2-5; tentative D call: TRBD2 (5 bases). V shed 2 bases and J shed 7 bases, with 8 bases lying between them. CDR1 is SGHAT and CDR2 is FQNNGV in the germline V gene. The CDR3 extends over 12 amino acids. In nucleotides, the CDR3 is TGTGCCAGCAGCTTACAGGAGGCGACCCAGTACTTC. Translation: CASSLQEATQYF.

The chain couples TRBV7-3 to TRBJ2-5; TRBD1 agrees at 7 bases. Germline lookup yields CDR1 SGHTA and CDR2 FQGTGA. With 5 bases clipped from V and 4 bases from J, the junction kept 10 bases outside the gene matches. The CDR3 has 15 residues. This chain's CDR3 is CASSTGTAQGETQYF. CDR3 bases: TGTGCCAGCAGCACCGGGACAGCCCAAGGAGAGACCCAGTACTTC.

This sequence joins TRBV5-6 and TRBJ2-6; D is uncertain. Germline CDR1 is SGHDT and CDR2 is YYEEEE. The CDR3 has 15 amino acids. The V and J ends lost 4 bases and 0 bases respectively, with 8 bases between them. CDR3 loop: CASSGPLSGANVLTF. The CDR3 DNA sequence: TGTGCCAGCAGCGGGCCCCTCTCTGGGGCCAACGTCCTGACTTTC. Filled out from reference TRBV5-6 and TRBJ2-6, the complete variable domain reads DAGVTQSPTHLIKTRGQQVTLRCSPKSGHDTVSWYQQALGQGPQFIFQYYEEEERQRGNFPDRFSGHQFPNYSSELNVNALLLGDSALYLCASSGPLSGANVLTFGAGSRLTVL.

V usage is TRBV6-5 and J usage is TRBJ1-3; TRBD1 matches at 8 bases. Germline CDR1 is MNHEY and CDR2 is SVGAGI. After removal of 0 bases from V and 4 bases from J, the junction contained 5 bases not matched to a gene. The CDR3 is 16 amino acids. This CDR3 is CASSYSRTGRGNTIYF. CDR3 nucleotide sequence: TGTGCCAGCAGTTACTCGAGGACAGGGCGAGGAAACACCATATATTTT.

The chain combines TRBV19 with TRBJ1-5; D ambiguous. V was clipped by 2 bases and J by 6 bases, with 11 bases between them. CDR1 is LNHDA and CDR2 is SQIVND in the germline V gene (reference sequence). CDR3 length: 14 residues. The CDR3 bases are TGTGCCAGTAGTATAAGAGGTGTCGGTCAGCCCCAGCATTTT. This sequence encodes CASSIRGVGQPQHF.

The chain joins TRBV4-1 to TRBJ2-3; 8 nucleotides match TRBD1. V shed 2 bases and J 7 bases; nucleotides not matched to a gene: 11. The CDR3 totals 16 residues. Germline assignment: CDR1 MGHRA and CDR2 YSYEKL. The chain's CDR3 is CASSQTGQGRTNTQYF. As DNA, the CDR3 is TGCGCCAGCAGCCAAACTGGACAGGGCCGCACCAATACGCAGTATTTT.

The chain combines TRBV7-3 with TRBJ2-2, with a possible D match to TRBD1 (6 bases). The germline V gene has CDR1 SGHTA and CDR2 FQGTGA. The V end was cut by 5 bases, the J end by 2 bases, with 12 bases between. The CDR3 is made up of 15 amino acids. CDR3 sequence reads: CASSPGTPNTGELFF. The CDR3 DNA sequence: TGTGCCAGCAGCCCGGGGACACCTAACACCGGGGAGCTGTTTTTT.

The chain uses TRBV15 and TRBJ2-5, with 8 nucleotides matching TRBD2. The CDR3 contains 14 residues. Germline V gives CDR1 LNHNV, CDR2 YYDKDF (reference sequence). V lost 4 bases to trimming and J lost 5 bases; unmatched junction nucleotides: 6. CDR3 amino acids: CATSKRAGEETQYF. In nucleotides, the CDR3 is TGTGCCACCAGCAAACGAGCGGGGGAGGAGACCCAGTACTTC.